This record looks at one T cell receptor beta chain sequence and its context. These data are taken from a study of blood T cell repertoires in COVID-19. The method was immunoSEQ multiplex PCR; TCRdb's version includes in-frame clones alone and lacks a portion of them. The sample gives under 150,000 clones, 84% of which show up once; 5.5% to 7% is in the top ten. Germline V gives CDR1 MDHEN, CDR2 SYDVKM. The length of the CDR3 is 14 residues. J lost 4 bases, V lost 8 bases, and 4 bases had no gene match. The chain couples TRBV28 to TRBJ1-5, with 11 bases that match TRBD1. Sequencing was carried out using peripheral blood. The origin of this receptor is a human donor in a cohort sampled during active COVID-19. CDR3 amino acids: CASWTGGYNQPQHF. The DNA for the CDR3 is TGTGCCAGCTGGACAGGGGGCTATAATCAGCCCCAGCATTTT.